Listed here are 30 T cell receptor beta chains from one sample, sequenced in a study of shared clonotypes between healthy human individuals. The protocol was immunoSEQ multiplex PCR, while the TCRdb copy is restricted to in-frame clones and leaves out a portion. Of about 2 million clones listed, 85% to 95% were seen once; the top ten hold roughly 1%. CD8 cells classed as naive were CD45RO-negative and positively selected for CCR7, excluding terminally differentiated effector memory CD45RA+ cells. The sequenced material came from naive CD8+ T cells sorted from blood. The receptors stem from a man between 18 and 29 years old in good health.

The chain couples TRBV28 to TRBJ2-4, with 11 bases fitting TRBD1. Germline V gene sequence: CDR1 MDHEN, CDR2 SYDVKM. This CDR3 is 15 amino acids long. V was clipped by 6 bases and J by 8 bases; unmatched bases: 9. As DNA, the CDR3 is TGTGCCAGCAGCTTAGCCGGGACAGGGGGGGACATTCAGTACTTC. Translating it yields CASSLAGTGGDIQYF.

The chain recombines TRBV7-6 with TRBJ1-5; possibly TRBD1 for D (5 bases). The CDR3 totals 15 residues. CDR1 is SGHVS and CDR2 is FNYEAQ in the germline V gene. The V end lost 3 bases, the J end lost 2 bases, and 11 bases lay between the germline ends. The CDR3 is CASSFSGGGNQPQHF. The CDR3 nucleotides are TGTGCCAGCAGCTTTTCTGGGGGTGGCAATCAGCCCCAGCATTTT.

The chain links TRBV2 to TRBJ2-3; D gene ambiguous. V gave up 4 bases and J gave up 6 bases, with 8 bases separating them. CDR3 size: 12 residues. Germline lookup yields CDR1 SNHLY and CDR2 FYNNEI. The CDR3: CASSAGPDTQYF. DNA for the CDR3: TGTGCCAGCAGTGCGGGTCCCGATACGCAGTATTTT.

CDR3 protein: CASSLPEPPSVGQFF. CDR3 sequence (DNA): TGTGCCAGCAGCTTGCCGGAGCCCCCATCGGTCGGGCAGTTCTTC. The chain combines TRBV7-9 with TRBJ2-1, with no clear D. Per the germline V gene, CDR1 is SEHNR and CDR2 is FQNEAQ (reference sequence). This CDR3 comprises 15 residues. The germline V and J ends were trimmed by 3 bases and 12 bases, with 21 bases remaining between them.

The gene calls are TRBV28 and TRBJ2-7, with D possibly being TRBD1 (5 bases). Trimming stripped 5 bases from V and 6 bases from J, with 11 bases between. The CDR3 extends over 12 amino acids. Germline V gives CDR1 MDHEN, CDR2 SYDVKM. The CDR3 sequence: CASSLSRVEQYF. The DNA of the CDR3 is TGTGCCAGCAGTCTATCCAGGGTCGAGCAGTACTTC. The whole variable domain, filled in from reference TRBV28 and TRBJ2-7, reads DVKVTQSSRYLVKRTGEKVFLECVQDMDHENMFWYRQDPGLGLRLIYFSYDVKMKEKGDIPEGYSVSREKKERFSLILESASTNQTSMYLCASSLSRVEQYFGPGTRLTVT.

V is TRBV7-9 and J is TRBJ2-5, with TRBD2 matching over 9 bases. V lost 9 bases to trimming and J lost 2 bases; unmatched junction nucleotides: 7. The germline gives CDR1 SEHNR, CDR2 FQNEAQ (reference sequence). The CDR3 covers 14 residues. CDR3 DNA sequence: TGTGCCAGTCTGCGGGAGGGAAAACAAGAGACCCAGTACTTC. Its translation: CASLREGKQETQYF.

The chain combines TRBV27 with TRBJ2-4, with TRBD2 as a possible D gene (6 bases). V lost 2 bases and J lost 8, with 10 bases in between. This CDR3 comprises 13 residues. Germline V gene data show CDR1 as MNHEY and CDR2 as SMNVEV (reference sequence). CDR3 in amino acids: CASSLMEGDIQYF. The CDR3 region has the DNA TGTGCCAGCAGTTTAATGGAGGGAGACATTCAGTACTTC.

This clone was counted a single time. The CDR3 sequence is CSVEMGRYEAFF. As DNA, the CDR3 is TGCAGCGTTGAAATGGGCAGATATGAAGCTTTCTTT. The chain combines TRBV29-1 with TRBJ1-1; D call uncertain. The CDR3 is 12 residues long. Germline assignment: CDR1 SQVTM and CDR2 ANQGSEA. V lost 2 bases and J 7 bases, leaving 11 bases between the germline ends.

The chain links TRBV7-9 to TRBJ2-1, with 9 bases fitting TRBD1. The V segment lost 7 bases and the J segment 2 bases; nucleotides outside the gene matches: 3. CDR1 and CDR2 from the germline V gene are SEHNR and FQNEAQ (reference sequence). The CDR3 has 14 residues. CDR3 bases: TGTGCCAGCACCCGGACAGGGGCCTACAATGAGCAGTTCTTC. Its protein is CASTRTGAYNEQFF.

The chain recombines TRBV7-8 with TRBJ1-6; D gene unclear. This CDR3 is 16 amino acids long. Deletions cut 5 bases from V and 0 bases from J, with 11 bases between. Germline CDR1 SGHVS, CDR2 FQNEAQ. The CDR3 nucleotides are TGTGCCAGCAGCCTCGAGCAGTTCTCCTATAATTCACCCCTCCACTTT. Its protein is CASSLEQFSYNSPLHF.

This chain uses TRBV10-3 with TRBJ2-7; D perhaps matches TRBD1 (6 bases). With 10 bases removed from V and 6 bases from J, the gap between germline ends came to 19 bases. The germline gives CDR1 ENHRY, CDR2 SYGVKD. The CDR3 spans 13 residues. DNA for the CDR3: TGTGCCAGCAGAGGGACAAACCTCGTCGAGCAGTACTTC. Its translation is CASRGTNLVEQYF.

To note about this clone: One junction end does not reproduce the germline sequence, and a read error may be involved. V usage is TRBV19 and J usage is TRBJ2-7; D ambiguous. Germline CDR1 and CDR2: LNHDA and SQIVND (reference sequence). The CDR3 consists of 12 residues. CDR3 nucleotides: TGTGCCAGTAGTAGGGATCCCTACGAGCAATACTTC. This encodes CASSRDPYEQYF.

This chain uses TRBV7-6 with TRBJ2-1; tentatively, D is TRBD1 (7 bases). The CDR3 has 13 amino acids. V dropped 8 bases and J dropped 3 bases, with 11 bases sitting between them. Per germline, CDR1 SGHVS and CDR2 FNYEAQ. The CDR3 loop reads CASGGDSYNEQFF. In DNA, the CDR3 is TGTGCCAGCGGAGGGGACAGCTACAATGAGCAGTTCTTC.

This chain uses TRBV19 with TRBJ2-7; D possibly uses TRBD1 or TRBD2 (5 bases each). Trimming pared 5 bases from V and 2 bases from J, leaving 10 bases between. CDR1 and CDR2 (germline): LNHDA, SQIVND (reference sequence). The CDR3 is made up of 13 amino acids. The CDR3 DNA reads TGTGCCAGTAGTGAGGGGATGACCTACGAGCAGTACTTC. Translated, it gives CASSEGMTYEQYF.

Note on this clone: Different DNA sequences within this sample yield the same CDR3. The chain links TRBV7-2 to TRBJ2-3; D unresolved. The V end lost 1 base, the J end lost 0 bases, and 5 bases lay between the germline ends. The CDR3 covers 14 residues. Germline V lookup: CDR1 SGHTA, CDR2 FQGNSA. The CDR3 protein is CASSLGVSTDTQYF. CDR3 DNA: TGTGCCAGCAGCTTAGGGGTCAGCACAGATACGCAGTATTTT.

The chain carries TRBV5-1 and TRBJ2-1; TRBD2 aligns across 13 bases. In germline, CDR1 is SGHRS, CDR2 YFSETQ. J lost 9 bases, V lost 0 bases, and 6 bases had no gene match. The CDR3 length is 16 residues. CDR3 bases: TGCGCCAGCAGCTTGGCACTAGCGGGAGGGCTAGGTGAGCAGTTCTTC. It is translated as CASSLALAGGLGEQFF.

V gene TRBV7-2 combines with J gene TRBJ2-1, with no clear D. V shed 4 bases and J shed 10 bases, with 8 bases lying between them. CDR1 and CDR2 from the germline V gene are SGHTA and FQGNSA. The CDR3 is made up of 11 amino acids. The chain's CDR3 is CASSYVGEQFF. CDR3 bases: TGTGCCAGCAGCTACGTGGGGGAGCAGTTCTTC.

Here the CDR3 reads CASSPGTGDNQPQHF. Here the CDR3 DNA reads TGTGCCAGCAGCCCCGGGACAGGGGACAATCAGCCCCAGCATTTT. The rearrangement links TRBV9 to TRBJ1-5, with 10 bases matching TRBD1. The CDR3 spans 15 residues. CDR1 is SGDLS, CDR2 YYNGEE, per germline. The junction had 4 bases not matched to a gene; V was cut back by 4 bases and J by 3 bases.

The chain combines TRBV5-4 with TRBJ1-5, with D hard to call. V was trimmed by 0 bases and J by 3 bases, leaving 4 bases between them. Germline V CDR1 and CDR2: SGHNT, YYREEE (reference sequence). The CDR3 runs to 13 residues. CDR3 DNA sequence: TGTGCCAGCAGCTTGGGGGTCAATCAGCCCCAGCATTTT. It codes for CASSLGVNQPQHF.

Note on this clone: The sample contains more than one DNA sequence encoding this CDR3. The J gene is TRBJ2-7, the V gene TRBV27; 8 bases match TRBD2. In germline, CDR1 is MNHEY, CDR2 SMNVEV (reference sequence). The CDR3 consists of 14 residues. J lost 2 bases, V lost 2 bases, and 2 bases had no gene match. CDR3: CASSLSGGPYEQYF. The DNA of the CDR3 is TGTGCCAGCAGTTTAAGCGGGGGACCCTACGAGCAGTACTTC.

About this clone itself: Other nucleotide sequences from this sample produce the same CDR3. The chain couples TRBV10-1 to TRBJ2-2; D is tentatively TRBD1 or TRBD2 (5 bases each). Germline V gene lookup returns CDR1 WNHNN and CDR2 SYGVQD (reference sequence). Trimming took off 6 bases at V and 2 bases at J, with 10 bases between the two ends. CDR3 length: 14 residues. Here the CDR3 DNA reads TGCGCCAGCAGCCCGGGACCCAACACCGGGGAGCTGTTTTTT. It specifies CASSPGPNTGELFF.

This clone has only one observation. This chain joins TRBV7-8 and TRBJ2-3; 12 positions agree with TRBD2. CDR3 length equals 16 residues. V was clipped by 4 bases and J by 4 bases; unmatched bases: 6. Germline CDR1 is SGHVS and CDR2 is FQNEAQ. CDR3 residues: CASSSTSGRWADTQYF. Here the CDR3 DNA reads TGTGCCAGCAGCTCTACTAGCGGGAGGTGGGCAGATACGCAGTATTTT.

This clone was recorded only once. The V gene is TRBV10-3, the J gene TRBJ2-7, with a tentative D call TRBD1 (5 bases). Trimming shortened V by 6 bases and J by 1 base, and 10 bases separated the two germline ends. This CDR3 spans 13 amino acids. Germline CDR1 ENHRY, CDR2 SYGVKD. CDR3 nucleotides: TGTGCCATCAGGGACATCCTATCCTACGAGCAGTACTTC. Its translation is CAIRDILSYEQYF.

The chain combines TRBV28 with TRBJ1-5; D not certain. Germline V gene data show CDR1 as MDHEN and CDR2 as SYDVKM. The CDR3 covers 13 residues. V was trimmed by 6 bases and J by 5 bases, leaving 11 bases between them. The CDR3 region is CASRARDDQPQHF. The CDR3 coding sequence is TGTGCCAGCAGGGCCCGGGATGATCAGCCCCAGCATTTT.

This clone has just a few counts. Additional DNA sequences in this sample encode the identical CDR3. This chain links TRBV10-3 with TRBJ2-7; no clear D gene. V lost 3 bases and J lost 0, with 9 bases in between. The CDR3 sequence is 14 residues long. Germline values: CDR1 ENHRY, CDR2 SYGVKD. CDR3 amino acids: CAISEVGSSYEQYF. The CDR3 DNA reads TGTGCCATCAGTGAAGTCGGTAGCTCCTACGAGCAGTACTTC.

The chain recombines TRBV19 with TRBJ1-1, with D possibly being TRBD1 (5 bases). V was shortened by 6 bases and J by 0 bases, with 17 bases between the two germline ends. The germline V gene encodes CDR1 LNHDA and CDR2 SQIVND (reference sequence). This CDR3 has 16 amino acids. CDR3 in DNA: TGTGCCAGTAGGGGTTCATCTGGGACGGTGAACACTGAAGCTTTCTTT. This sequence encodes CASRGSSGTVNTEAFF.

This chain connects TRBV11-1 to TRBJ2-1, with D unresolved. CDR1 SGHAT and CDR2 FQDESV come from the germline V gene (reference sequence). Trimming stripped 5 bases from V and 7 bases from J, with 27 bases between. The CDR3 extends over 18 amino acids. CDR3 sequence: CASSVQFYWRSVGNEQFF. DNA of the CDR3: TGTGCCAGCAGCGTCCAGTTCTATTGGCGGTCGGTGGGGAATGAGCAGTTCTTC.

J is TRBJ2-3 and V is TRBV5-6, with TRBD2 matching 13 bases. The V segment lost 4 bases and the J segment 3 bases; nucleotides outside the gene matches: 2. Germline V gives CDR1 SGHDT, CDR2 YYEEEE. This CDR3 is built from 15 residues. In nucleotides, the CDR3 is TGTGCCAGCAGCGTGGGACTAGCGGGGACAGATACGCAGTATTTT. Amino acids: CASSVGLAGTDTQYF. The whole variable domain, remainder taken from reference TRBV5-6 and TRBJ2-3, is DAGVTQSPTHLIKTRGQQVTLRCSPKSGHDTVSWYQQALGQGPQFIFQYYEEEERQRGNFPDRFSGHQFPNYSSELNVNALLLGDSALYLCASSVGLAGTDTQYFGPGTRLTVL.

The J gene is TRBJ2-7, the V gene TRBV6-1; TRBD2 matches 10 bases. The V segment lost 1 base and the J segment 3 bases; nucleotides outside the gene matches: 6. Per germline, CDR1 MNHNS and CDR2 SASEGT. The CDR3 is 16 amino acids. The CDR3 region has the DNA TGTGCCAGCAGTGAAGTCTCTAGCGGGAGAATCTACGAGCAGTACTTC. It specifies CASSEVSSGRIYEQYF.

This rearrangement joins TRBV2 to TRBJ2-7; TRBD2 aligns across 8 bases. Germline V gene sequence: CDR1 SNHLY, CDR2 FYNNEI. The CDR3 is 14 residues long. V lost 5 bases, J lost 2 bases, and 5 bases stayed unmatched. The CDR3 DNA reads TGTGCCAGCAGTATAAGCGGGAGTGCCTACGAGCAGTACTTC. It specifies CASSISGSAYEQYF.